This T cell receptor (beta chain) was captured by sequencing in a study of cytomegalovirus exposure and HLA in healthy donors (dated by TCRdb to the late 2010s). As for the study more broadly: In an earlier analysis of roughly 500 of the donors, around 290 Gb of sequence data and about 110 million unique TCR beta sequences from 150 million to 200 million T cells were reported. Among the roughly 400 genotyped donors, around 81% belonged to the genetic ancestry cluster associated with self-reported Caucasian donors. In a later analysis, previously published TCR beta repertoires from 600 to 850 donors were re-analyzed and high-resolution HLA genotyping was added so that TCR occurrence patterns could be studied. An early release that covered more than 550 HLA-typed donors contained 250 to 350 gigabases of sequencing data and 75 million to 100 million unique TCR sequences. In an earlier analysis of a few hundred of the donors, high-throughput TCR beta sequencing was used to judge whether each TCR beta V gene segment behaved as functional or pseudogenic. All discovery cohort repertoires had been generated on a single sequencing platform. The T cell repertoires of some 700 subjects were profiled by immunosequencing and related to cytomegalovirus serostatus. Typing coverage differed by locus: A, B, C, DRB1 and DQB1 were typed in roughly 620-630 donors, DQA1 in about 510, DPA1 in 600 to 610, and DPB1 in 400 to 480. The study combined high-throughput TCR immunosequencing, statistical association of individual TCRs with disease status, and machine learning to predict cytomegalovirus infection status. The later analysis used no new phenotypic data to find candidate immune exposures, relying instead on TCR beta sequences and their occurrence across donors. Both class I and class II loci were covered by HLA typing, at four-digit resolution. Donor age, sex, ethnicity and CMV serostatus were compiled together with the repertoire data. The study aimed to test whether cataloging public T cell receptors could reveal signatures of past pathogen exposure. Besides the first cohort of approximately 710 subjects, a separate validation cohort made up of 120 different subjects was used. Because of strong linkage in the cohort, roughly five DR-DQ haplotypes were treated as single units for association and clustering. Among about 360 genotyped donors of the cohort, an average of roughly 240,000 unique TCR beta nucleotide sequences were sequenced per donor, 15% to 20% of them non-productive. A later genetic analysis used genome-wide SNP genotypes for about 60% of the roughly 700 donors, treating that subset as a discovery cohort. Beyond this particular receptor, the publication reports: A total of some 180 TCR beta chains were listed by the study as associated with cytomegalovirus. Compared with equally common non-associated chains, HLA-associated TCR beta chains in a later analysis were more clonally expanded and had lower generation probabilities. A later analysis found that most CMV-associated TCR beta chains appeared HLA-restricted, with HLA associations seemingly driven largely by CMV exposure. In a later analysis, some 17,000 TCR beta sequences were associated with specific HLA alleles at a false discovery rate of 0.05. A further reported finding was that TCR beta sequences accurately predicted the HLA-A and HLA-B alleles for most subjects in the first cohort. In an earlier analysis of roughly 560 of the donors, most TCR beta V segments were observed in productive rearrangements about 87% or about 30% of the time, broadly matching IMGT annotations. The authors suggested that the approach could potentially be generalized to other disease states and immunological phenotypes. Assigning TCR associations to individual alleles was difficult when HLA alleles, especially DR and DQ, strongly co-occurred. In a later analysis, several top co-occurrence clusters were reported to appear linked to parvovirus B19, influenza, CMV and Epstein-Barr virus. In a later genetic analysis, fewer N-insertions in productive TCRs were reported among donors in an Asian-associated ancestry cluster than the approximately 630-donor mean. A few of the identified cytomegalovirus-associated TCR beta chains were confirmed in vitro to be specific for cytomegalovirus antigens. An association between a missense DCLRE1C variant and V-gene and J-gene trimming of TCR beta chains was found in a later genetic analysis and replicated in an independent cohort. In both the original and validation cohorts, the classifier was reported to diagnose cytomegalovirus status with high specificity and sensitivity. While some public TCRs were present in many individuals, most TCR sequences turned up only very rarely across donors. Correlated functional status among segregating V segments might reflect linkage disequilibrium, but an unknown experimental factor could not be ruled out. Presence/absence analyses assumed roughly uniform sequencing depth across donors, an assumption that may not hold. In a later analysis, TCR association rates were found to vary across HLA loci, with the most associated TCRs seen for DRB1 alleles and the fewest for HLA-C alleles. The 87-base-pair reads could not distinguish some IMGT-functional V segments, including TRBV6-2 and TRBV6-3, so those segments were excluded. Immune exposure information for the cohort was limited to CMV serostatus. A cluster of highly shared sequence variants was judged likely to represent a technical artifact of the sequencing pipeline. Only TCR beta chains were sequenced in this cohort, and the absence of alpha or paired-chain data limited detectable features. The earlier analysis of fewer than 750 of the donors excluded over 15 rarely observed V segments, including chromosome 9 orphons, because counts were too low. Because some donors lacked HLA typing at each locus, the association tests relied only on the typed subset.

In total, more than 500 healthy bone marrow donors made up the cohort. At the time of sampling, all cohort members were nominally healthy, though unrecorded immune exposures were likely present. The donor was CMV seropositive and was included in the group of approximately 300 seropositive cohort members. Every donor gave a peripheral blood sample, and the peripheral blood mononuclear cells from that sample were used for TCR beta sequencing. Genomic DNA was extracted from the blood cell samples with the Qiagen DNeasy Blood Extraction Kit. As to this clone: Its recognized antigen is unknown.

CDR3 length: 14 amino acids, cysteine to phenylalanine. The sequence is cut down to CDR3 DNA, 42 bases in frame from base 1. The germline V end is reduced by 4 bases and the J end by 2 bases; junction bases left unmatched: 5. The germline V gene encodes CDR1 SGHRS and CDR2 YFSETQ. Libraries were made using the immunoSEQ multiplex PCR assay. For the multiplex PCR, a mixture combining 60 forward primers for TCR Vbeta segments and 13 reverse primers for TCR Jbeta segments was used. The CDR3 region of rearranged TCR beta genes was amplified from genomic DNA with a multiplex PCR assay. The amplified TCR beta libraries were sequenced on the Illumina HiSeq System as 87-base-pair reads. As for the authors' bioinformatics: A later analysis tallied 80 million to 95 million unique TCR beta chains across the 666 repertoires, and around 12 million of those chains were shared by two or more donors. Raw reads were error-corrected and collapsed into unique sequences by a nearest-neighbor algorithm in which closely related sequences were merged to remove PCR and sequencing errors. To assign V, D and J gene segments, CDR3 sequences were aligned to IMGT reference sequences. For a sequence to be retained, a match of at least six nucleotides to both a V gene segment and a J gene segment was required. Rearrangements were called productive when the CDR3 lacked stop codons and stayed in frame with V and J; all others were non-productive. Following IMGT convention, CDR3 was defined as the stretch from the second conserved V-encoded cysteine up to the conserved J-encoded phenylalanine. The earlier analysis of a few hundred of the donors excluded sequences that lacked an unambiguous match to a single V gene segment. An earlier analysis of around 600 of the donors classified V segments as functional when productive rearrangements were above 56.7% and as segregating when the standard deviation between donors was above 5%. A statistical classification framework was built to diagnose cytomegalovirus status from the catalog of TCR beta chain sequences. A later analysis assigned V and J genes by comparing TCR nucleotide sequences with IMGT/GENE-DB human TR gene sequences. A later analysis assigned CDR3 sequences and most-parsimonious VDJ recombination scenarios with the TCRdist pipeline. In a later analysis, every TCR beta chain was defined by the combination of its CDR3 amino acid sequence and its V-gene family, and reads without a unique V-gene family were dropped. To address suspected cross-contamination and a sequencing artifact, a later analysis removed approximately 590 highly shared, low-generation-probability nucleotide sequences. A later analysis calculated a clonal expansion index for each public chain from normalized within-repertoire ranks of inferred template counts. Generation probabilities in a later analysis came from a VDJ recombination model fitted to out-of-frame rearrangements, and those results were checked against IGoR. Hypergeometric tests were used in a later analysis to score TCR-TCR, TCR-HLA and TCR-CMV co-occurrence, with a repertoire-size bias correction applied to the TCR pairs. To estimate false discovery rates, a later analysis permuted the HLA or CMV assignments 20 times. In a later analysis, co-occurring TCRs were grouped using DBSCAN, and TCRdist sequence similarity was added for clustering within HLA-allele-positive subsets. Repertoires with fewer than 30,000 or more than 120,000 public chains were left out of co-occurrence clustering, as were about five repertoires with anomalous nucleotide sharing. Imported from immuneACCESS, the table was reduced by TCRdb to in-frame sequences with V and J called. These copies leave out some clones; in studies compared against another copy, an unresolved V gene accounts for under half, and the cause of the remainder is not known. The V and J calls and clone size were taken over from that table, and D and trimming were inferred from the DNA. The sample has 180,000 or so clones on record. The top ten clonotypes cover roughly 0.83% of the sample.

The material sequenced was PBMCs. The sequence links TRBV5-1 to TRBJ1-1, with 7 central nucleotides matching TRBD1. This sequence was found in a young woman in good health and CMV-seropositive. The CDR3 has the sequence CASSQRTGNTEAFF. The DNA reads TGCGCCAGCAGCCAACGGACAGGTAACACTGAAGCTTTCTTT.